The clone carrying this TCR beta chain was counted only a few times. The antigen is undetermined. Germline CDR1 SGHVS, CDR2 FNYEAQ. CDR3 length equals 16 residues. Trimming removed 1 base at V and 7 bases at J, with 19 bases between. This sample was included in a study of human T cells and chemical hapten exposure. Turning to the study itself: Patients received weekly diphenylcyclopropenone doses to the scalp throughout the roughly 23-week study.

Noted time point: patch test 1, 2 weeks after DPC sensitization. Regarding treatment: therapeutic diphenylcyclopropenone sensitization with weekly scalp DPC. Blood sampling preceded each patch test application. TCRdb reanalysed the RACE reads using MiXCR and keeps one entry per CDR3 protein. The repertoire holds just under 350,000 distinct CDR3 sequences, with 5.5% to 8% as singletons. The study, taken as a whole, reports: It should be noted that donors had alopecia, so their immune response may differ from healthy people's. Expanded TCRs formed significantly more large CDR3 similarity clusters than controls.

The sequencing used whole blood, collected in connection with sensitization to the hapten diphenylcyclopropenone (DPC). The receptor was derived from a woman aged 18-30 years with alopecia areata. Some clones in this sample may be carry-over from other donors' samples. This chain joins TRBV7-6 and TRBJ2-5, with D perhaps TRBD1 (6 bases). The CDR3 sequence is CASSLDFRGRGLTQYF. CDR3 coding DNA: TGTGCCAGCAGCTTAGACTTCCGTGGCAGGGGTTTGACCCAGTACTTC.